This is a list of T cell receptor beta chains from one sample in a study of blood T cells in healthy people across ages. MiXCR was run by TCRdb on the 5' RACE reads, yielding one entry per CDR3 protein. The sample yields about 1.6 million distinct CDR3 sequences, 30% to 40% seen once. Sequencing was performed on blood. Receptor source: a woman under 40 in good health. CDR3s include the opening cysteine and the closing phenylalanine or tryptophan. Each record gives: J gene, V gene, clone size, D gene, CDR3 DNA, CDR3 protein. D genes are given only for firm matches. Part of the rows lack a size; the others show once, few, many or a class for expanded clones.

TRBJ2-2 TRBV15 . . TGTGCCACCAGCCCCGCAGGCACCGGGGAGCTGTTTTTT CATSPAGTGELFF
TRBJ2-1 TRBV20-1 . . TGCAGTGCTAGAGATTCTTGGGACAACTCCTACAATGAGCAGTTCTTC CSARDSWDNSYNEQFF
TRBJ1-1 TRBV29-1 few . TGCAGCGTTGCTTGGCAGACCAACACTGGAGCTTTCTTT CSVAWQTNTGAFF
TRBJ1-1 TRBV3-1 few . TGTGCCAGCAGCCCCCAATCGGGGGGCAGCGAAGCTTTCTTT CASSPQSGGSEAFF
TRBJ2-5 TRBV9 . TRBD2 TGTGCCAGCAGCGGTAGCGGGGGGGCGATGGAGACCCAGTACTTC CASSGSGGAMETQYF
TRBJ1-1 TRBV14 . . TGTGCCAGCAGCCAAGTCCCAACAGAAGCTTTCTTT CASSQVPTEAFF
TRBJ2-5 TRBV2 few . TGTGCCAGCAGTGACGGACGATTGGGGGAGACCCAGTACTTC CASSDGRLGETQYF
TRBJ2-3 TRBV7-9 . . TGTGCCAGCAGCCGGGACGGAAGCACAGATACGCAGTATTTT CASSRDGSTDTQYF
TRBJ2-5 TRBV5-1 few TRBD2 TGCGCCAGCAGCTTGGGGAGTCGGGAGGGCGATGGGACCCAGTACTTC CASSLGSREGDGTQYF
TRBJ1-5 TRBV6-2/TRBV6-3 few . TGTGCCAGCACTCAGGGCTATCAGCCCCAGCATTTT CASTQGYQPQHF
TRBJ2-5 TRBV7-8 . TRBD2 TGTGCCAGCAGCTTAGGGACTAGCTTACAGACCCAGTACTTC CASSLGTSLQTQYF
TRBJ2-7 TRBV30 . . TGTGCCTGGAGTGTAACCGGCTACGAGCAGTACTTC CAWSVTGYEQYF
TRBJ2-1 TRBV10-3 many . TGTGCCATCAGTGAGAGGACTACCAATGAGCAGTTCTTC CAISERTTNEQFF
TRBJ2-3 TRBV5-1 . . TGCGCCAGCAGCACGGGACCGGAGGCAGATACGCAGTATTTT CASSTGPEADTQYF
TRBJ1-1 TRBV20-1 . . TGCAGTGCTAGGGGAGTTAGTCCTGAAGCTTTCTTT CSARGVSPEAFF
TRBJ2-5 TRBV18 . . TGTGCCAGCTCGCGGGGCCCCTATGAGACCCAGTACTTC CASSRGPYETQYF
TRBJ1-2 TRBV5-1 few . TGCGCCAGCACCGATAGTACAGGGAACTATGGCTACACCTTC CASTDSTGNYGYTF
TRBJ2-5 TRBV10-3 . TRBD2 TGTGCCATCAAAGCGGGGGTCCAAAAAGAGACCCAGTACTTC CAIKAGVQKETQYF
TRBJ2-7 TRBV7-2 few . TGTGCCAGCAGCGTGACAGATTCAACCGGGCAGTACTTC CASSVTDSTGQYF
TRBJ2-5 TRBV5-4 . . TGTGCCAGCAGCTTTTCCTCGGACCAAGAGACCCAGTACTTC CASSFSSDQETQYF
TRBJ1-2 TRBV20-1 . . TGCAGTGCTAGACTGGAGGACTATGGCTACACCTTC CSARLEDYGYTF
TRBJ2-7 TRBV12-3/TRBV12-4 few . TGTGCCAGCAGTTTATTCCAAAAGGAGCAGTACTTC CASSLFQKEQYF
TRBJ1-5 TRBV6-1 . . TGTGCCGCCATTGGGGTACATAGCAATCAGCCCCAGCATTTT CAAIGVHSNQPQHF
TRBJ1-4 TRBV6-1 few . TGTGCCAGCAGTGAATATCTTCTGGTTAATGAAAAACTGTTTTTT CASSEYLLVNEKLFF
TRBJ1-2 TRBV28 . . TGTGCCAGCATTGGTGGGGGCGTACACTATGGCTACACCTTC CASIGGGVHYGYTF
TRBJ1-4 TRBV6-6 few . TGTGCCAGCACCCTGGGGGTTCAGGAAAAACTGTTTTTT CASTLGVQEKLFF
TRBJ2-4 TRBV20-1 . TRBD2 TGCAGTGCTATACTAGCGGGAGGTGTAGCCAAAAACATTCAGTACTTC CSAILAGGVAKNIQYF
TRBJ1-2 TRBV6-5 . . TGTGCCAGCAGTTCGCCACGTCATAATGGCTACACCTTC CASSSPRHNGYTF